This passage covers 14 T cell receptor beta chains from one sample sequenced in a study of early T cells in non-severe SARS-CoV-2 infection. MiXCR was run by TCRdb on the 5' RACE reads, yielding one entry per CDR3 protein. The sample holds approximately 42,000 distinct CDR3 sequences, 5.5% to 7.5% seen once. The sequencing sample was made of whole blood. The origin of the receptors is an adult who was a healthcare worker with PCR-confirmed SARS-CoV-2 infection or an uninfected control (not recorded which).

This clonotype was seen more than once but under ten times. V gene TRBV5-1 combines with J gene TRBJ2-7; D is possibly TRBD1 (5 bases). The CDR3 is made up of 13 amino acids. The V end was cut by 4 bases, the J end by 0 bases, with 8 bases between. Germline CDR1 SGHRS, CDR2 YFSETQ. In nucleotides, the CDR3 is TGCGCCAGCAGCCAGGGCATCTCCTACGAGCAGTACTTC. Its protein is CASSQGISYEQYF.

The rearrangement links TRBV2 to TRBJ2-1, with a weak D call TRBD1 (6 bases). Germline V CDR1 and CDR2: SNHLY, FYNNEI. This CDR3 is 17 amino acids long. Trimming removed 1 base from V and 8 bases from J, with 21 bases in between. CDR3 in amino acids: CASSEDRVGSGRYEQFF. CDR3 bases: TGTGCCAGCAGTGAAGACAGGGTTGGAAGTGGTAGATATGAGCAGTTCTTC.

The table lists this clonotype with a few counts. The chain recombines TRBV3-1 with TRBJ1-1; 8 nucleotides agree with TRBD1. V shed 1 base and J 7 bases; nucleotides not matched to a gene: 20. The CDR3 consists of 19 residues. Per the germline V gene, CDR1 is LGHDT and CDR2 is YNNKEL (reference sequence). Here the CDR3 DNA reads TGTGCCAGCAGCCAAGTCTGGACAGGGAGGGGGTCCGCAACTCTTGAAGCTTTCTTT. Translation: CASSQVWTGRGSATLEAFF. The variable domain in full, completed from reference TRBV3-1 and TRBJ1-1, reads DTAVSQTPKYLVTQMGNDKSIKCEQNLGHDTMYWYKQDSKKFLKIMFSYNNKELIINETVPNRFSPKSPDKAHLNLHINSLELGDSAVYFCASSQVWTGRGSATLEAFFGQGTRLTVV.

For this clonotype: This clone may be a read error of a much larger clone one base away. This chain uses TRBV10-2 with TRBJ2-6, with D unresolved. CDR1 is WSHSY, CDR2 SAAADI, per germline. CDR3 length: 14 amino acids. CDR3 sequence: CTSSDGSGANVLTF. Written as DNA, the CDR3 is TGCACCAGCAGTGACGGGTCTGGGGCCAACGTCCTGACTTTC.

The table lists this clonotype with a few counts. This sequence joins TRBV20-1 and TRBJ2-5; D unresolved. Germline assignment: CDR1 DFQATT and CDR2 SNEGSKA (reference sequence). The CDR3 totals 14 residues. Trimming took 6 bases from V and 2 from J, leaving 16 bases between them. The CDR3 nucleotides are TGCAGTGCCTTTCCGGATGGGGAACAAGAGACCCAGTACTTC. This translates into CSAFPDGEQETQYF.

This CDR3 reads CASRAGTYYGYTF. CDR3 bases: TGTGCCAGCAGGGCCGGGACGTACTATGGCTACACCTTC. The chain links TRBV28 to TRBJ1-2; a weak D match, TRBD1 (5 bases). The germline CDR1 and CDR2 sequences are MDHEN and SYDVKM. The CDR3 contains 13 residues. Trimming took off 6 bases at V and 3 bases at J, with 11 bases between the two ends.

This clonotype was counted ten times or more. The J gene is TRBJ1-1, the V gene TRBV5-6; tentative D call: TRBD1 (6 bases). The V gene lost 0 bases and the J gene lost 0 bases, with 15 bases spanning the gap. Germline CDR1 and CDR2: SGHDT and YYEEEE. The CDR3 is 17 residues long. CDR3 region: CASSLDRARYMNTEAFF. CDR3 sequence (DNA): TGTGCCAGCAGCTTGGACAGGGCTCGGTATATGAACACTGAAGCTTTCTTT.

This clonotype was recorded a few times. The genes are TRBV5-1 and TRBJ2-1; D possibly corresponds to TRBD2 (7 bases). Germline-derived CDR1 and CDR2 are SGHRS and YFSETQ. The CDR3 length is 16 residues. The germline V and J ends were trimmed by 4 bases and 0 bases, with 14 bases remaining between them. CDR3 in DNA: TGCGCCAGCAGCCTGGGTGGGGGGGCCTCCTACAATGAGCAGTTCTTC. As protein: CASSLGGGASYNEQFF.

V is TRBV12-3 or TRBV12-4 and J is TRBJ1-1; D is unclear. The CDR3 totals 13 residues. Trimming cost V 3 bases and J 2 bases, with 7 bases left between them. DNA for the CDR3: TGTGCCAGCAGTTTCTATATAAACACTGAAGCTTTCTTT. Translated, it gives CASSFYINTEAFF.

This clonotype has a count of ten or more. This chain links TRBV5-4 with TRBJ1-2, with 7 bases that match TRBD1. Germline V gene data show CDR1 as SGHNT and CDR2 as YYREEE (reference sequence). V lost 2 bases, J lost 3 bases, and 13 bases stayed unmatched. The CDR3 has 17 amino acids. Written as DNA, the CDR3 is TGTGCCAGCAGCTTCCCCTTTGACAGGGCCGGTGACTATGGCTACACCTTC. Translating gives CASSFPFDRAGDYGYTF. Complete variable domain (other parts from reference TRBV5-4 and TRBJ1-2): ETGVTQSPTHLIKTRGQQVTLRCSSQSGHNTVSWYQQALGQGPQFIFQYYREEENGRGNFPPRFSGLQFPNYSSELNVNALELDDSALYLCASSFPFDRAGDYGYTFGSGTRLTVV.

This chain joins TRBV6-5 and TRBJ1-1; 9 positions agree with TRBD1. The V and J ends lost 6 bases and 5 bases, in that order; junction bases with no gene match: 7. CDR3 length: 14 amino acids. Germline-derived CDR1 and CDR2 are MNHEY and SVGAGI. The CDR3 DNA follows: TGTGCCAGCAGACCGGGACAGGGTCGGACTGAAGCTTTCTTT. Translated, it gives CASRPGQGRTEAFF.

The genes are TRBV19 and TRBJ1-2; possible D gene TRBD1, 6 bases. V was shortened by 10 bases and J by 3 bases, with 15 bases between the two germline ends. The CDR3 is 13 amino acids. Germline-derived CDR1 and CDR2 are LNHDA and SQIVND (reference sequence). The CDR3 reads CAISDGGHYGYTF. The CDR3 DNA is TGTGCCATTTCAGATGGGGGCCACTATGGCTACACCTTC.

This clonotype has at least ten counts. The chain recombines TRBV11-2 with TRBJ2-7; no clear D gene. The CDR3 is 14 residues long. Trimming removed 5 bases from V and 4 bases from J, with 15 bases in between. The germline V gene encodes CDR1 SGHAT and CDR2 FQNNGV. DNA for the CDR3: TGTGCCAGCAGCCAGCTTGGGGTACTTTACGAGCAGTACTTC. It specifies CASSQLGVLYEQYF.

This clonotype showed up just a few times. CDR3: CASSPTANYGYTF. The CDR3 DNA sequence: TGTGCCAGCAGCCCAACAGCCAACTATGGCTACACCTTC. The chain employs TRBV12-3 or TRBV12-4 and TRBJ1-2; no clear D. Deletions cut 6 bases from V and 2 bases from J, with 10 bases between. The CDR3 spans 13 residues.